A selection of T cell receptor beta chains follows, all from one sample in a study of vaccination effects on CD4 cells after COVID-19. These receptors lack a known antigen. Libraries were prepared by immunoSEQ multiplex PCR; TCRdb keeps only in-frame clonotypes and omits some of them. Of tens of thousands of clones listed, 60% to 80% were seen once; the top ten hold 2.8%. Sequencing was performed on CD4+ T cells from PBMCs cultured with HCoV-NL63 spike peptides, taken before COVID-19 vaccination. Receptor source: a human donor who received a COVID-19 vaccine. Both conserved end residues are part of each CDR3. D genes are given only for firm matches. Expanded clones get a size class; other rows say once, few or many, or leave the size out.

-	TRBJ2-6	TRBV6-5	few	CASSFTSGANVLTF	TGTGCCAGCAGTTTCACCTCTGGGGCCAACGTCCTGACTTTC
-	TRBJ1-2	TRBV28	-	CATTTGPLYGYTF	TGTGCCACGACGACAGGACCCCTCTATGGCTACACCTTC
-	TRBJ1-2	TRBV9	-	CASRAGGDYGYTF	TGTGCCAGCAGGGCCGGGGGTGACTATGGCTACACCTTC
-	TRBJ2-3	TRBV30	-	CAWSTGSDTQYF	TGTGCCTGGAGTACAGGGTCAGATACGCAGTATTTT
TRBD1	TRBJ1-2	TRBV7-9	few	CASSPGTALGYTF	TGTGCCAGCAGCCCCGGGACAGCTTTGGGCTACACCTTC
-	TRBJ1-5	TRBV20-1	few	CSASTGLGNQPQHF	TGCAGTGCTAGTACAGGGTTGGGCAATCAGCCCCAGCATTTT
TRBD2	TRBJ2-1	TRBV10-3	-	CAISKLADGWGSYNEQFF	TGTGCCATCAGTAAACTAGCGGACGGATGGGGCTCCTACAATGAGCAGTTCTTC
-	TRBJ1-2	TRBV25-1	-	CASSESENYGYTF	TGTGCCAGCAGTGAATCCGAAAACTATGGCTACACCTTC
-	TRBJ1-6	TRBV5-6	-	CASSLPGGNSPLHF	TGTGCCAGCAGCTTGCCCGGGGGCAATTCACCCCTCCACTTT
TRBD1	TRBJ1-5	TRBV30	-	CAWSAPRTGFQPQHF	TGTGCCTGGAGTGCCCCTCGGACAGGGTTTCAGCCCCAGCATTTT
-	TRBJ1-2	TRBV28	-	CASSFKTSNYGYTF	TGTGCCAGCAGCTTTAAGACATCTAACTATGGCTACACCTTC
-	TRBJ2-6	TRBV29-1	-	CSVRPGSGANVLTF	TGCAGCGTCAGACCTGGCTCTGGGGCCAACGTCCTGACTTTC
-	TRBJ1-1	TRBV7-2	few	CASSLDNSEAFF	TGTGCCAGCAGCTTAGATAACAGTGAAGCTTTCTTT
TRBD1	TRBJ1-2	TRBV18	few	CASSTRTGAGEGYTF	TGTGCCAGCTCAACAAGAACAGGGGCGGGGGAAGGCTACACCTTC
TRBD1	TRBJ1-2	TRBV24-1	-	CATSDLREGQVNYGYTF	TGTGCCACCAGTGATTTACGGGAGGGACAGGTTAACTATGGCTACACCTTC
TRBD2	TRBJ2-2	TRBV6-5	-	CASSYRLAGGGELFF	TGTGCCAGCAGTTATCGGCTAGCGGGGGGCGGGGAGCTGTTTTTT
-	TRBJ1-3	TRBV3-1/TRBV3-2	few	CASSQDLTREGNTIYF	TGTGCCAGCAGCCAAGACCTCACTAGGGAGGGAAACACCATATATTTT
TRBD1	TRBJ1-6	TRBV3-1/TRBV3-2	-	CASSLHGQGVNSPLHF	TGTGCCAGCAGCCTCCATGGACAGGGAGTCAATTCACCCCTCCACTTT
TRBD1	TRBJ1-6	TRBV5-6	-	CASSVDRVAPLHF	TGTGCCAGCAGCGTCGACAGGGTAGCACCCCTCCACTTT
-	TRBJ1-1	TRBV19	-	CASSMGGSRSRNTEAFF	TGTGCCAGTAGTATGGGCGGGTCTAGGAGCCGGAACACTGAAGCTTTCTTT
-	TRBJ2-5	TRBV19	-	CASRRDAQETQYF	TGTGCCAGTAGAAGAGACGCTCAAGAGACCCAGTACTTC
-	TRBJ1-2	TRBV7-2	-	CASRQTTNYGYTF	TGTGCCAGCAGACAGACAACTAACTATGGCTACACCTTC
TRBD1	TRBJ2-2	TRBV7-2	once	CASSFSGTGGSGELFF	TGTGCCAGCAGCTTCTCCGGGACAGGGGGCTCCGGGGAGCTGTTTTTT
TRBD1	TRBJ2-1	TRBV6-2/TRBV6-3	-	CASSYYRQGRNEQFF	TGTGCCAGCAGTTACTATCGACAGGGGAGGAATGAGCAGTTCTTC
-	TRBJ1-2	TRBV12-3/TRBV12-4	once	CASSPGAYGYTF	TGTGCCAGCAGCCCGGGGGCCTATGGCTACACCTTC
-	TRBJ1-2	TRBV11-2	-	CASSRDRGNYGYTF	TGTGCCAGCAGCCGCGACCGGGGCAACTATGGCTACACCTTC
-	TRBJ2-5	TRBV5-5	-	CASSAGSAQETQYF	TGTGCCAGCAGCGCTGGGTCGGCCCAAGAGACCCAGTACTTC
-	TRBJ2-5	TRBV5-1	-	CASSLGGNMGETQYF	TGCGCCAGCAGCTTGGGGGGTAATATGGGAGAGACCCAGTACTTC
TRBD2	TRBJ2-1	TRBV19	-	CASRGLAGGDEQFF	TGTGCCAGTAGGGGACTAGCGGGGGGCGATGAGCAGTTCTTC
-	TRBJ2-2	TRBV6-2/TRBV6-3	-	CASSGTVKRAGELFF	TGTGCCAGCAGCGGGACGGTGAAAAGGGCCGGGGAGCTGTTTTTT
-	TRBJ1-2	TRBV6-5	-	CASRRPGVNYGYTF	TGTGCCAGCAGAAGGCCGGGTGTTAACTATGGCTACACCTTC
TRBD1	TRBJ2-1	TRBV5-5	-	CASSLGTDRDNEQFF	TGTGCCAGCAGCTTGGGCACGGACAGGGACAATGAGCAGTTCTTC
TRBD1	TRBJ2-5	TRBV5-1	-	CASSLGQGAEETQYF	TGCGCCAGCAGCTTGGGACAGGGGGCTGAAGAGACCCAGTACTTC
-	TRBJ1-1	TRBV14	-	CASSQEGYGRAMNTEAFF	TGTGCCAGCAGCCAAGAAGGTTACGGACGGGCCATGAACACTGAAGCTTTCTTT
TRBD1	TRBJ1-1	TRBV4-1	-	CASSFRQGGLLNTEAFF	TGCGCCAGCAGCTTCAGACAGGGGGGCCTTTTGAACACTGAAGCTTTCTTT
-	TRBJ2-1	TRBV7-9	-	CASNGLTSYNEQFF	TGTGCCAGCAACGGACTTACCTCCTACAATGAGCAGTTCTTC
-	TRBJ2-5	TRBV30	-	CAWSVGLQETQYF	TGTGCCTGGAGTGTGGGGTTACAAGAGACCCAGTACTTC
-	TRBJ1-1	TRBV4-3	-	CASSQDLISGTEAFF	TGCGCCAGCAGCCAAGACCTAATATCCGGGACAGAAGCTTTCTTT
-	TRBJ1-4	TRBV10-3	once	CAITRELGEKLFF	TGTGCCATCACCCGGGAGCTGGGGGAAAAACTGTTTTTT
-	TRBJ1-3	TRBV13	-	CASSSQASGNTIYF	TGTGCCAGCAGCTCCCAAGCATCTGGAAACACCATATATTTT
TRBD1	TRBJ2-5	TRBV4-1	-	CASSLAGTGDETQYF	TGCGCCAGCAGCCTGGCCGGGACAGGGGACGAGACCCAGTACTTC
-	TRBJ2-2	TRBV25-1	few	CASSFWGAGVAGELFF	TGTGCCAGCAGTTTCTGGGGGGCAGGGGTCGCCGGGGAGCTGTTTTTT